The next 25 T cell receptor beta chains were all read from a single sample in a study of T-cell reconstitution after alpha-beta-depleted transplantation in children. Using unique molecular identifiers, the investigators prepared the TCRbeta library. Each CDR3 protein gets one entry after TCRdb re-called the PCR reads with MiXCR. The repertoire holds approximately 170,000 distinct CDR3 sequences, with 11% as singletons. The sequencing here drew on PBMCs, taken before TCRalphabeta/CD19-depleted stem cell transplant. The receptors stem from a boy aged 2 to 10 with acute myeloid leukemia, due to receive a stem cell transplant.

In this sample, this clonotype turned up many times. V is TRBV11-2 and J is TRBJ2-2; D unclear. Trimming pared 5 bases from V and 1 base from J, leaving 14 bases between. The length of the CDR3 is 16 residues. Germline loops: CDR1 SGHAT, CDR2 FQNNGV. This CDR3 is CASSPGSLLNTGELFF. For the CDR3, the DNA is TGTGCCAGCAGCCCTGGGTCCCTACTGAACACCGGGGAGCTGTTTTTT.

This clonotype was recorded many times. This chain connects TRBV12-3 or TRBV12-4 to TRBJ1-5; D gene unclear. Trimming took 5 bases from V and 0 from J, leaving 17 bases between them. The CDR3 extends over 17 amino acids. The CDR3 DNA reads TGTGCCAGCAGTCCCGCAGGATCGGGCCATAGCAATCAGCCCCAGCATTTT. It translates to CASSPAGSGHSNQPQHF.

This clonotype came up many times. V and J are TRBV25-1 and TRBJ2-3; D unresolved. V lost 2 bases to trimming and J lost 4 bases, with 13 bases between them. Germline V gives CDR1 MGHDK, CDR2 SYGVNS. The CDR3 has 15 residues. CDR3 amino acids: CASSEPDGFADTQYF. CDR3 DNA: TGTGCCAGCAGTGAACCCGACGGGTTTGCAGATACGCAGTATTTT.

This clonotype was detected ten times or more. The CDR3 protein is CASSLGRLAGTSTDTQYF. DNA of the CDR3: TGCGCCAGCAGCTTGGGTCGGCTAGCGGGGACTAGCACAGATACGCAGTATTTT. The chain joins TRBV5-1 to TRBJ2-3; TRBD2 matches 9 bases. From germline, CDR1 is SGHRS and CDR2 YFSETQ. The J segment lost 0 bases and the V segment lost 0 bases, leaving 8 bases of the junction unmatched. This CDR3 contains 18 residues.

This clonotype was seen ten or more times. The V and J genes are TRBV5-6 and TRBJ2-3, with no clear D. This CDR3 region has 15 residues. The germline gives CDR1 SGHDT, CDR2 YYEEEE. Trimming pared 4 bases from V and 0 bases from J, leaving 12 bases between. Here the CDR3 reads CASSGSTYSTDTQYF. Written as DNA, the CDR3 is TGTGCCAGCAGCGGGTCGACCTATAGCACAGATACGCAGTATTTT.

This clonotype occurred many times. V usage is TRBV20-1 and J usage is TRBJ1-1; 8 nucleotides match TRBD1. Trimming removed 6 bases from V and 1 base from J; junction bases left unmatched: 7. CDR1 and CDR2 from the germline V gene are DFQATT and SNEGSKA (reference sequence). The CDR3 has 14 amino acids. CDR3: CSAGGTGPNTEAFF. The CDR3 DNA reads as TGCAGTGCAGGAGGGACAGGACCGAACACTGAAGCTTTCTTT.

This clonotype has at least ten counts. The V call is TRBV2, the J call TRBJ2-3; D remains unclear. Trimming cost V 7 bases and J 2 bases, with 13 bases left between them. The CDR3 extends over 14 amino acids. Germline V lookup: CDR1 SNHLY, CDR2 FYNNEI. The CDR3 loop is CASTEWDYTDTQYF. The CDR3 coding sequence is TGTGCCAGCACCGAGTGGGATTACACAGATACGCAGTATTTT.

This clonotype has a count of ten or more. The V call is TRBV6-2 or TRBV6-3, the J call TRBJ1-4, with TRBD1 matching 7 bases. The V segment lost 8 bases and the J segment 0 bases; nucleotides outside the gene matches: 6. Germline V lookup: CDR1 MNHEY, CDR2 SVGEGT. The CDR3 consists of 15 residues. CDR3 amino acids: CASLQGDTTNEKLFF. The CDR3 DNA sequence: TGTGCCAGCCTCCAGGGGGATACAACTAATGAAAAACTGTTTTTT.

On this clonotype: A much larger clone sits a single nucleotide away, making a read error possible. V and J are TRBV18 and TRBJ2-1; tentatively, D is TRBD1 (6 bases). The germline gives CDR1 KGHSH, CDR2 LQKENI. The CDR3 has 13 residues. CDR3 region: CASCTRWDNEQLF. The CDR3 DNA sequence: TGTGCCAGCTGCACCCGATGGGACAATGAGCAGCTCTTC.

This clonotype was counted a few times. The chain has TRBV6-5 and TRBJ2-7; D unresolved. This CDR3 is built from 15 residues. V was shortened by 0 bases and J by 1 base, with 10 bases between the two germline ends. Germline lookup yields CDR1 MNHEY and CDR2 SVGAGI. The chain's CDR3 is CASSYSGLESYEQYV. CDR3 in DNA: TGTGCCAGCAGTTACTCCGGGTTGGAGTCCTACGAGCAGTACGTC.

This clonotype was detected many times. The genes are TRBV11-2 and TRBJ2-5, with 10 nucleotides matching TRBD2. The V gene's germline CDR1 is SGHAT and CDR2 FQNNGV. The junction had 5 bases not matched to a gene; V was cut back by 5 bases and J by 2 bases. The CDR3 length is 15 residues. CDR3 region: CASSEIAGGQETQYF. The CDR3 nucleotides are TGTGCCAGCAGCGAAATAGCGGGGGGTCAAGAGACCCAGTACTTC.

In this sample, this clonotype turned up many times. The chain has TRBV28 and TRBJ2-7, with unresolved D. The germline V gene encodes CDR1 MDHEN and CDR2 SYDVKM. V was pared by 1 base and J by 5 bases, with 12 bases between. This CDR3 spans 14 amino acids. CDR3 coding DNA: TGTGCCAGCAGTTTATTCCCTAGTATCCACGAGCAGTACTTC. It yields the protein CASSLFPSIHEQYF. Full variable domain (rest looked up from reference TRBV28 and TRBJ2-7): DVKVTQSSRYLVKRTGEKVFLECVQDMDHENMFWYRQDPGLGLRLIYFSYDVKMKEKGDIPEGYSVSREKKERFSLILESASTNQTSMYLCASSLFPSIHEQYFGPGTRLTVT.

This clonotype was detected ten times or more. The chain combines TRBV5-5 with TRBJ1-3, with D uncertain. The germline CDR1 and CDR2 sequences are SGHKS and YYEKEE (reference sequence). The CDR3 is made up of 15 amino acids. The V end lost 4 bases, the J end lost 0 bases, and 11 bases lay between the germline ends. CDR3 sequence (DNA): TGTGCCAGCAGCCTGGGCGGTTTCTCTGGAAACACCATATATTTT. Its translation is CASSLGGFSGNTIYF.

This clonotype appeared many times. This sequence joins TRBV4-1 and TRBJ1-1; D gene ambiguous. Trimming shortened V by 4 bases and J by 7 bases, and 13 bases separated the two germline ends. Germline-derived CDR1 and CDR2 are MGHRA and YSYEKL. This CDR3 comprises 13 residues. The CDR3 DNA reads as TGCGCCAGCAGCCCCTCTAGGTGGAATGAAGCTTTCTTT. It encodes CASSPSRWNEAFF.

This clonotype was recorded at least ten times. The rearrangement joins TRBV12-3 or TRBV12-4 to TRBJ2-2; D unresolved. Trimming cost V 8 bases and J 6 bases, with 7 bases left between them. The CDR3 consists of 11 residues. The CDR3 nucleotides are TGTGCCAGCCCGAGGTCCGGGGAGCTGTTTTTT. Protein product: CASPRSGELFF.

There are many counts of this clonotype. The rearrangement uses TRBV28 and TRBJ1-2; D unresolved. The V gene lost 6 bases and the J gene lost 0 bases, with 17 bases spanning the gap. CDR3 length equals 16 residues. In germline, CDR1 is MDHEN, CDR2 SYDVKM. The CDR3 bases are TGTGCCAGCAGCTTAATGACCTACGACTCTAACTATGGCTACACCTTC. Translating it yields CASSLMTYDSNYGYTF.

As to this clonotype: No conserved phenylalanine or tryptophan is present at the end of the CDR3, so a read error is the likely explanation. The V and J genes are TRBV20-1 and TRBJ1-1; perhaps TRBD1 as D (5 bases). This CDR3 is built from 13 residues. Looked up from germline, CDR1 is DFQATT and CDR2 is SNEGSKA (reference sequence). Trimming took 8 bases from V and 1 from J, leaving 14 bases between them. The CDR3: CSSERGPNTEAFL. The CDR3 DNA is TGCAGTTCTGAGAGGGGTCCGAACACTGAAGCTTTCCTT.

This clonotype appeared many times. The V call is TRBV18, the J call TRBJ2-1; 9 bases map to TRBD2. CDR3 length: 15 amino acids. V was clipped by 8 bases and J by 0 bases; unmatched bases: 5. Looked up from germline, CDR1 is KGHSH and CDR2 is LQKENI. CDR3 sequence reads: CASTTSGSSYNEQFF. The CDR3 nucleotides read TGTGCCAGCACGACTAGCGGCAGCTCCTACAATGAGCAGTTCTTC.

Ten or more counts support this clonotype. Here the CDR3 DNA reads TGTGCCAGCAGGACGGGAAACCAGCCCCAGCATTTT. It encodes CASRTGNQPQHF. The chain employs TRBV27 and TRBJ1-5, with unresolved D. The CDR3 is made up of 12 amino acids. Germline V CDR1 and CDR2: MNHEY, SMNVEV (reference sequence). V lost 6 bases and J lost 7, with 10 bases in between.

Details on this clonotype: A much larger clone lies a single base off, so this may be a read error. The CDR3 nucleotides are TGTGCCAGCAGCCCACGACAGGCTTGGGTCACTGCAGCTTTCTTT. Amino acid sequence: CASSPRQAWVTAAFF. The rearrangement joins TRBV11-2 to TRBJ1-1, with D possibly matching TRBD1 (6 bases). Germline loops: CDR1 SGHAT, CDR2 FQNNGV. The CDR3 is 15 residues long. Combining the CDR3 with reference TRBV11-2 and TRBJ1-1 gives the whole variable domain EAGVAQSPRYKIIEKRQSVAFWCNPISGHATLYWYQQILGQGPKLLIQFQNNGVVDDSQLPKDRFSAERLKGVDSTLKIQPAKLEDSAVYLCASSPRQAWVTAAFFGQGTRLTVV.

At least ten counts were recorded for this clonotype. The rearrangement joins TRBV27 to TRBJ2-1; 7 bases line up with TRBD1. CDR3 length: 12 residues. V lost 6 bases and J lost 9; bases outside the gene matches: 5. CDR1 MNHEY and CDR2 SMNVEV come from the germline V gene (reference sequence). CDR3 bases: TGTGCCAGCAGAAAGGGGGCTCGTGAGCAGTTCTTC. Its translation is CASRKGAREQFF.

Worth noting for this clonotype: A much larger clone sits a single nucleotide away, making a read error possible. This chain joins TRBV5-6 and TRBJ1-2; D possibly corresponds to TRBD1 (6 bases). This CDR3 has 12 residues. Looked up from germline, CDR1 is SGHDT and CDR2 is YYEEEE. CDR3 nucleotide sequence: TGTGCCAGCAGTCTCGACAGGACTGGCGACACCTTC. Translating gives CASSLDRTGDTF.

Ten or more counts support this clonotype. The chain employs TRBV20-1 and TRBJ1-5, with D unclear. The CDR3 contains 16 residues. V was shortened by 0 bases and J by 5 bases, with 17 bases between the two germline ends. The germline gives CDR1 DFQATT, CDR2 SNEGSKA (reference sequence). The CDR3 spells CSARERVRPGDQPQHF. The CDR3 DNA is TGCAGTGCTAGAGAACGAGTCCGCCCTGGGGATCAGCCCCAGCATTTT.

This clonotype was seen ten or more times. The CDR3 sequence is CASSFAGEGYTF. CDR3 bases: TGCGCCAGCAGCTTCGCAGGGGAAGGCTACACCTTC. The V call is TRBV5-1, the J call TRBJ1-2; maybe TRBD1 (6 bases). Germline CDR1 is SGHRS and CDR2 is YFSETQ. The V end was cut by 2 bases, the J end by 8 bases, with 10 bases between. The CDR3 runs to 12 residues.

As concerns this clonotype: A read error is possible here, since a much larger clone lies one base away. The chain joins TRBV3-1 to TRBJ2-1; 8 bases map to TRBD2. Germline-derived CDR1 and CDR2 are LGHDT and YNNKEL (reference sequence). The CDR3 is 15 amino acids. CDR3 sequence reads: CASCQGWRGADEQFF. The CDR3 bases are TGTGCCAGCTGCCAAGGTTGGCGGGGGGCGGATGAGCAGTTCTTC.